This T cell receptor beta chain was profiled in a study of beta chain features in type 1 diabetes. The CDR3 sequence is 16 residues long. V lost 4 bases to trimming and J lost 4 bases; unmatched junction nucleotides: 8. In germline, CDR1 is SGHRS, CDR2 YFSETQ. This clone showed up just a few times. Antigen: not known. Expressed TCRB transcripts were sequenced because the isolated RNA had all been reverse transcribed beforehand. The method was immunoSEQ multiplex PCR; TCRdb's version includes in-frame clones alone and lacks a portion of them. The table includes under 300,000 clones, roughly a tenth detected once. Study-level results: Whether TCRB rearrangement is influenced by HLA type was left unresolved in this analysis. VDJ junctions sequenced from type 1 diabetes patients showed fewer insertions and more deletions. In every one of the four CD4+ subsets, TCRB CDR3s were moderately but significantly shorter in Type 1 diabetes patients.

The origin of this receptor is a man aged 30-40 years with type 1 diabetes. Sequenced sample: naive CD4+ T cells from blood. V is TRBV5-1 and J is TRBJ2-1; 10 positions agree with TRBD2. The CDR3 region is CASSMIAGGSYNEQFF. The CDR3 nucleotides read TGCGCCAGCAGCATGATAGCGGGGGGAAGTTACAATGAGCAGTTCTTC.